One and the same sample provided the 7 T cell receptor beta chains below, sequenced in a study of early T cells in non-severe SARS-CoV-2 infection. TCRdb passed the 5' RACE reads through MiXCR, listing each CDR3 protein once. The sample has more than 60,000 distinct CDR3 sequences, over 10% seen once. Sequences were obtained from whole blood. The receptor set was obtained from an adult who was a healthcare worker with PCR-confirmed SARS-CoV-2 infection or an uninfected control (not recorded which).

This clonotype was detected only a few times. The chain carries TRBV29-1 and TRBJ2-3, with TRBD2 matching over 8 bases. Trimming at V came to 5 bases and at J to 4 bases, leaving 8 bases not matched to a gene. The CDR3 is 14 residues long. Germline V gene data show CDR1 as SQVTM and CDR2 as ANQGSEA. The CDR3 nucleotides read TGCAGCGTTTACGGGAGGGGGGCCGCAGATACGCAGTATTTT. Its protein product is CSVYGRGAADTQYF.

The chain is built from TRBV29-1 and TRBJ2-5, with D unclear. The CDR3 runs to 10 residues. Looked up from germline, CDR1 is SQVTM and CDR2 is ANQGSEA. Trimming took off 0 bases at V and 4 bases at J, with 0 bases between the two ends. In DNA form, the CDR3 reads TGCAGCGTTGAAGAAGAGACCCAGTACTTC. Translating gives CSVEEETQYF.

The chain couples TRBV7-8 to TRBJ2-1; 13 bases map to TRBD2. The V gene's germline CDR1 is SGHVS and CDR2 FQNEAQ. The CDR3 contains 18 residues. V trimming: 5 bases; J trimming: 5 bases; junction bases outside the gene matches: 12. CDR3 protein: CASSPGRTSGRSNNEQFF. CDR3 nucleotide sequence: TGTGCCAGCAGCCCGGGAAGGACTAGCGGGAGATCGAACAATGAGCAGTTCTTC.

In this sample, this clonotype turned up a few times. This rearrangement joins TRBV30 to TRBJ1-2; no clear D. V was shortened by 0 bases and J by 3 bases, with 8 bases between the two germline ends. This CDR3 region has 13 residues. Looked up from germline, CDR1 is GTSNPN and CDR2 is SVGIG (reference sequence). CDR3 region: CAWSVRQDYGYTF. The CDR3 DNA reads as TGTGCCTGGAGTGTTCGCCAAGACTATGGCTACACCTTC.

At least ten counts were recorded for this clonotype. J is TRBJ2-1 and V is TRBV10-3; a weak D match, TRBD2 (7 bases). Trimming took 5 bases from V and 4 from J, leaving 12 bases between them. This CDR3 has 14 amino acids. Looked up from germline, CDR1 is ENHRY and CDR2 is SYGVKD. The DNA of the CDR3 is TGTGCCATCAGTCCGGGGGGCCAATACAATGAGCAGTTCTTC. This codes for CAISPGGQYNEQFF.

This clonotype has just one count. V and J are TRBV5-4 and TRBJ1-1; 8 bases fit TRBD1. There are 14 residues in the CDR3. Germline-derived CDR1 and CDR2 are SGHNT and YYREEE (reference sequence). The V gene end was trimmed by 2 bases and the J gene end by 7 bases; junction bases not matched to a gene: 7. The CDR3, as DNA: TGTGCCAGCAGCTTCAGGGGGCAGGAGGTTGAAGCTTTCTTT. Its translation is CASSFRGQEVEAFF. Full variable domain (rest looked up from reference TRBV5-4 and TRBJ1-1): ETGVTQSPTHLIKTRGQQVTLRCSSQSGHNTVSWYQQALGQGPQFIFQYYREEENGRGNFPPRFSGLQFPNYSSELNVNALELDDSALYLCASSFRGQEVEAFFGQGTRLTVV.

In this sample, this clonotype turned up many times. The chain joins TRBV7-9 to TRBJ1-1; D gene unclear. There are 16 residues in the CDR3. Deletions cut 5 bases from V and 1 base from J, with 17 bases between. CDR1 is SEHNR and CDR2 is FQNEAQ in the germline V gene (reference sequence). CDR3 sequence reads: CASSPTLALKNTEAFF. As DNA, the CDR3 is TGTGCCAGCAGCCCCACCTTGGCATTGAAGAACACTGAAGCTTTCTTT.